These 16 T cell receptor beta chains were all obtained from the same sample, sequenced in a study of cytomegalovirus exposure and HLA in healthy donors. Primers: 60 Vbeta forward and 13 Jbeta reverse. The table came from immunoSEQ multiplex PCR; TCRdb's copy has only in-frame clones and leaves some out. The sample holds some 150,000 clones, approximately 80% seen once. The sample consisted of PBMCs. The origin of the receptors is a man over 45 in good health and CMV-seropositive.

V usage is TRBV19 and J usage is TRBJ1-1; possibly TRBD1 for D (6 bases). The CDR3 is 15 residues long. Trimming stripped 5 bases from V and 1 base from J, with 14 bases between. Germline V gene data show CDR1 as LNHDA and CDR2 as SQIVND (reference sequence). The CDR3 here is CASSWDTSGNTEAFF. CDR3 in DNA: TGTGCCAGTAGTTGGGACACTAGCGGGAACACTGAAGCTTTCTTT.

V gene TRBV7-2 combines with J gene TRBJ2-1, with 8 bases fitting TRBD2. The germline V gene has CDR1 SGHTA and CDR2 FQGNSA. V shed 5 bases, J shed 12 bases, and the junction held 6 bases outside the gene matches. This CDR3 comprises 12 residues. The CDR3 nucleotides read TGTGCCAGCAGCCCGGGACTAGTGGGGCAGTTCTTC. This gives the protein CASSPGLVGQFF. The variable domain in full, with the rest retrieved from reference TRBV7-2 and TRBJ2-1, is GAGVSQSPSNKVTEKGKDVELRCDPISGHTALYWYRQSLGQGLEFLIYFQGNSAPDKSGLPSDRFSAERTGGSVSTLTIQRTQQEDSAVYLCASSPGLVGQFFGPGTRLTVL.

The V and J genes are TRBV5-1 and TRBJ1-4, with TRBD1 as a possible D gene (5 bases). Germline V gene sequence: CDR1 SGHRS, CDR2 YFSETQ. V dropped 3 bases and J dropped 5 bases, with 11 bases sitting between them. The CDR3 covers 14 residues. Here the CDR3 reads CASSSTVQNEKLFF. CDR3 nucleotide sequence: TGCGCCAGCAGCTCGACAGTTCAGAATGAAAAACTGTTTTTT. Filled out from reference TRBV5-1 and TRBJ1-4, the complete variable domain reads KAGVTQTPRYLIKTRGQQVTLSCSPISGHRSVSWYQQTPGQGLQFLFEYFSETQRNKGNFPGRFSGRQFSNSRSEMNVSTLELGDSALYLCASSSTVQNEKLFFGSGTQLSVL.

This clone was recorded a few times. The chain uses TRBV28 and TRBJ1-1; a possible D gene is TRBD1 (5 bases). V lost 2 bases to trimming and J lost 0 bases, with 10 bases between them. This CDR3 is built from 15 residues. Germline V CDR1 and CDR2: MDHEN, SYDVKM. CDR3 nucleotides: TGTGCCAGCAGTTTAGACAGAGCCATGAACACTGAAGCTTTCTTT. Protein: CASSLDRAMNTEAFF.

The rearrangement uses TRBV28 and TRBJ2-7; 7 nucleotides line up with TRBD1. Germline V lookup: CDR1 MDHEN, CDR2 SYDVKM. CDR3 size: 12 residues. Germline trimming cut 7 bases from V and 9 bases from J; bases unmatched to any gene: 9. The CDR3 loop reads CASNTNRGRQYF. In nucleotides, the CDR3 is TGTGCCAGCAACACAAACAGGGGTAGGCAGTACTTC.

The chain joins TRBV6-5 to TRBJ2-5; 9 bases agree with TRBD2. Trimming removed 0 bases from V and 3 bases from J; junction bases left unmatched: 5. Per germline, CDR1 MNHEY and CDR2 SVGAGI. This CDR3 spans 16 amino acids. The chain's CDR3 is CASSYSASGTKETQYF. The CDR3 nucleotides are TGTGCCAGCAGTTACTCGGCTAGCGGGACAAAAGAGACCCAGTACTTC.

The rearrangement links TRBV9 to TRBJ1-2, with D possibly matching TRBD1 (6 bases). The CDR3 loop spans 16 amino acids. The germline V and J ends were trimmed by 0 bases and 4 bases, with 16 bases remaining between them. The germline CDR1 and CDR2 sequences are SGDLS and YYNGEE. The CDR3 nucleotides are TGTGCCAGCAGCGTAGGGCCGGATGGGGGCGTCTATGGCTACACCTTC. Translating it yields CASSVGPDGGVYGYTF.

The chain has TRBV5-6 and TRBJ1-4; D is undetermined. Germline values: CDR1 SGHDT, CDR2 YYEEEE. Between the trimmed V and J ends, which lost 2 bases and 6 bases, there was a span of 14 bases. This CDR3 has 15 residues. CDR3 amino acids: CASSFLGEGDEKLFF. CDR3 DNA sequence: TGTGCCAGCAGCTTTCTCGGGGAGGGTGATGAAAAACTGTTTTTT.

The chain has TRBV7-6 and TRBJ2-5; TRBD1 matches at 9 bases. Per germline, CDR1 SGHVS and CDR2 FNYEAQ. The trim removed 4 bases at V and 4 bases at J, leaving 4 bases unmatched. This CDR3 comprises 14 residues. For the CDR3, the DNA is TGTGCCAGCAGCTCTACAGGGGGCGGAGAGACCCAGTACTTC. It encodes CASSSTGGGETQYF.

The CDR3 sequence: CASSLDTGVTPGETQYF. In DNA form, the CDR3 reads TGTGCCAGCAGCTTGGATACCGGCGTAACCCCGGGAGAGACCCAGTACTTC. The V and J genes are TRBV5-4 and TRBJ2-5; D remains unclear. The CDR3 is 17 amino acids. V was pared by 0 bases and J by 4 bases, with 19 bases between. Germline CDR1 reads SGHNT; CDR2 reads YYREEE (reference sequence).

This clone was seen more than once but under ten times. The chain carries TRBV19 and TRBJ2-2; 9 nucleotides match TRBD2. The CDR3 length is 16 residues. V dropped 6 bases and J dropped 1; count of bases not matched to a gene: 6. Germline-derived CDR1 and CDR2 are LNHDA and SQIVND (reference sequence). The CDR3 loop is CASSLRTSENTGELFF. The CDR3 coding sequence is TGTGCCAGTAGCCTCCGGACTAGCGAGAACACCGGGGAGCTGTTTTTT.

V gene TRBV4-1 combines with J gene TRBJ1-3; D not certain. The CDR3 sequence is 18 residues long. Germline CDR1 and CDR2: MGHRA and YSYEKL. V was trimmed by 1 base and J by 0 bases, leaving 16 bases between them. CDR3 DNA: TGCGCCAGCAGCCAAGGGGCGGGAATGACGAGCTCTGGAAACACCATATATTTT. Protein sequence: CASSQGAGMTSSGNTIYF.

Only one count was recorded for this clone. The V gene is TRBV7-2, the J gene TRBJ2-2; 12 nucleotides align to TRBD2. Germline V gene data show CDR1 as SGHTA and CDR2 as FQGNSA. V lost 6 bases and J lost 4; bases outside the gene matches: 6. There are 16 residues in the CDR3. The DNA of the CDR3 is TGTGCCAGCAGACCGACTAGCGGGAGATTCACCGGGGAGCTGTTTTTT. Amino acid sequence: CASRPTSGRFTGELFF.

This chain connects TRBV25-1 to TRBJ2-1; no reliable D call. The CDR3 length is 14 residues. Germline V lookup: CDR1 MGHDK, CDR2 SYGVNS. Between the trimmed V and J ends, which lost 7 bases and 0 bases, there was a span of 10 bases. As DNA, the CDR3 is TGTGCCAGCACTCCGCGAGGCTCCTACAATGAGCAGTTCTTC. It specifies CASTPRGSYNEQFF.

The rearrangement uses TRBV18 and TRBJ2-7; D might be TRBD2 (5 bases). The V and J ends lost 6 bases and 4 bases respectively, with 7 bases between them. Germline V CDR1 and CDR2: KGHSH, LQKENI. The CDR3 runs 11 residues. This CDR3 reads CASSDSYEQYF. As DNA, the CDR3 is TGTGCCAGCTCGGACTCTTACGAGCAGTACTTC.

The CDR3 region is CAAGRQGANEQYF. Here the CDR3 DNA reads TGTGCCGCCGGCCGACAGGGGGCGAATGAGCAGTACTTC. The chain combines TRBV19 with TRBJ2-7, with 10 bases aligning to TRBD1. The V segment lost 11 bases and the J segment 7 bases; nucleotides outside the gene matches: 11. Germline loops: CDR1 LNHDA, CDR2 SQIVND (reference sequence). The CDR3 extends over 13 amino acids.